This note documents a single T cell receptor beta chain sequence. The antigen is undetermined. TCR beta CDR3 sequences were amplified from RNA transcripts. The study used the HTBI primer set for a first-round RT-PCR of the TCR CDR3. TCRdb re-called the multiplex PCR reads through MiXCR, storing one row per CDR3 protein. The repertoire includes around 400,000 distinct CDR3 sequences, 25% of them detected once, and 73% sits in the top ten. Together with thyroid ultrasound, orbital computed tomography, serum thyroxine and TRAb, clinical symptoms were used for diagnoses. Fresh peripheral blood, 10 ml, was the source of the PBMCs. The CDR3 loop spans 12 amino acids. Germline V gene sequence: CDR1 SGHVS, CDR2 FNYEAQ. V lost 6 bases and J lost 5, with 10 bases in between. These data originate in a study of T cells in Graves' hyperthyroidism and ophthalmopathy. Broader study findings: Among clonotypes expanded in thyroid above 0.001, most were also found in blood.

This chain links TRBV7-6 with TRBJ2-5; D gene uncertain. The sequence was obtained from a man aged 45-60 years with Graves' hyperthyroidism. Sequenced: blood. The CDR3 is CASRSVGETQYF. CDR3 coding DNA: TGTGCCAGCAGGTCCGTCGGGGAGACCCAGTACTTC.